The subject of this entry is one T cell receptor (beta chain). No antigen is known for it. This CDR3 spans 13 amino acids. V lost 6 bases and J lost 8; bases outside the gene matches: 8. Germline V gives CDR1 MNHEY, CDR2 SMNVEV (reference sequence). This entry is derived from a study of cytomegalovirus exposure and HLA in healthy donors. For the study at large: Across 300 to 400 genotyped donors, 81% landed in the Caucasian-associated ancestry cluster.

General study findings and limits: DRB1 showed the most TCR associations and HLA-C the fewest in a later analysis, as rates varied by HLA locus.

Although they were nominally healthy when sampled, donors likely had unrecorded immune exposures. PCR used 60 Vbeta primers and 13 Jbeta primers. In the original workflow: Approximately 12 million of 75 million to 85 million unique TCR beta chains were shared, per a later count. This table comes from immunoSEQ multiplex PCR, and its TCRdb copy is limited to in-frame clones, with some not included. That table is the source of V, J and clone size, and D and trimming were worked out from the DNA. This table holds about 88,000 clones, 85% to 90% found once. Source material: PBMCs. This chain joins TRBV27 and TRBJ2-5; 8 positions agree with TRBD1. The clonotype was recovered from a man between 18 and 29 years old in good health and CMV-seronegative. The CDR3 DNA is TGTGCCAGCAGCTCGGACAGGGTGGATACCCAGTACTTC. The encoded protein is CASSSDRVDTQYF.